A selection of T cell receptor beta chains follows, all from one sample in a study of T cells in Graves' hyperthyroidism and ophthalmopathy. A single record per CDR3 protein comes from TCRdb applying MiXCR to the multiplex PCR reads. The profile covers hundreds of thousands of distinct CDR3 sequences, with 15% to 18% appearing a single time and around 7.3% taken by the ten largest. The source material was blood. The receptors were sampled from a young woman with Graves' hyperthyroidism. Both conserved end residues are part of each CDR3. The D gene is left open where the match is weak. Clone size appears in some rows only: once, few, many, or a class for an expanded clone.

abundance	j_gene	v_gene	d_gene	CDR3aa	CDR3nt
many	TRBJ2-7	TRBV7-8	NA	CASSFFGQNYEQYF	TGTGCCAGCAGCTTTTTCGGTCAGAACTACGAGCAGTACTTC
many	TRBJ2-7	TRBV6-1	TRBD1	CASSISGTGGNYEQYF	TGTGCCAGCAGTATCTCCGGGACAGGGGGCAACTACGAGCAGTACTTC
NA	TRBJ1-1	TRBV28	NA	CASKGGIRTEAFF	TGTGCCAGCAAAGGAGGGATTCGCACTGAAGCTTTCTTT
many	TRBJ2-5	TRBV19	TRBD1	CASQSLRGQKETQYF	TGTGCCAGTCAATCCCTAAGGGGACAGAAAGAGACCCAGTACTTC
many	TRBJ1-4	TRBV12-3/TRBV12-4	NA	CASSFRGADEKLFF	TGTGCCAGCAGTTTCAGGGGAGCAGATGAAAAACTGTTTTTT
NA	TRBJ1-4	TRBV9	TRBD1	CASSPRQGKEKLFF	TGTGCCAGCAGCCCCCGACAGGGAAAGGAAAAACTGTTTTTT
few	TRBJ2-2	TRBV10-3	NA	CAITVAGELFF	TGTGCCATCACGGTGGCCGGGGAGCTGTTTTTT
many	TRBJ1-5	TRBV28	NA	CASSLSDEAGSNQPQHF	TGTGCCAGCAGTTTATCCGATGAGGCAGGTAGCAATCAGCCCCAGCATTTT
many	TRBJ2-7	TRBV6-1	TRBD2	CASRTSGGTSYEQYF	TGTGCCAGCAGGACTAGCGGGGGGACCTCCTACGAGCAGTACTTC
many	TRBJ2-6	TRBV27	NA	CASGSGSGSGANVLTF	TGTGCCAGCGGGAGTGGGTCGGGCTCTGGGGCCAACGTCCTGACTTTC
few	TRBJ2-5	TRBV25-1	NA	CASSAYVQGLQETQYF	TGTGCCAGCAGTGCCTATGTCCAGGGCCTCCAAGAGACCCAGTACTTC
many	TRBJ2-7	TRBV4-2	TRBD2	CASSQDKGSGGAYEQYF	TGTGCCAGCAGCCAAGATAAAGGTAGCGGGGGGGCCTACGAGCAGTACTTC
many	TRBJ2-1	TRBV6-1	TRBD2	CASSPLSAGDNNEQFF	TGTGCCAGCAGTCCCCTTTCAGCGGGAGACAACAATGAGCAGTTCTTC
many	TRBJ2-3	TRBV20-1	TRBD2	CSVQVGGAGGPGTDTQYF	TGCAGTGTCCAAGTGGGTGGAGCGGGAGGGCCGGGCACAGATACGCAGTATTTT
few	TRBJ2-3	TRBV9	NA	CASSVVGVSTDTQYF	TGTGCCAGCAGCGTAGTGGGGGTTAGCACAGATACGCAGTATTTT
NA	TRBJ2-5	TRBV12-5	TRBD1	CASGRQGYQETQYF	TGTGCTAGTGGAAGACAGGGTTACCAAGAGACCCAGTACTTC
many	TRBJ2-7	TRBV20-1	TRBD1	CSAPGTDGSYEQYF	TGCAGTGCTCCCGGGACAGACGGATCCTACGAGCAGTACTTC
many	TRBJ2-5	TRBV7-3	NA	CASSLGVGETQYF	TGTGCCAGCAGCTTAGGGGTTGGGGAGACCCAGTACTTC
NA	TRBJ2-2	TRBV5-4	TRBD1	CASSLGATGGGTGELFF	TGTGCCAGCAGCTTGGGCGCGACAGGGGGTGGGACCGGGGAGCTGTTTTTT
NA	TRBJ1-5	TRBV7-9	NA	CASSLGSGVGNQPQHF	TGTGCCAGCAGCTTAGGCTCAGGGGTTGGCAATCAGCCCCAGCATTTT
NA	TRBJ2-2	TRBV9	NA	CASSRNTNTGELFF	TGTGCCAGCAGCAGGAACACCAACACCGGGGAGCTGTTTTTT
NA	TRBJ2-7	TRBV20-1	NA	CSASTGAPYEQYF	TGCAGTGCTAGTACGGGGGCGCCGTACGAGCAGTACTTC
NA	TRBJ2-4	TRBV5-5	TRBD2	CASSLGRREGPKNIQYF	TGTGCCAGCAGCTTAGGACGGCGGGAGGGCCCCAAAAACATTCAGTACTTC
many	TRBJ2-3	TRBV7-2	NA	CASSSNTRADTQYF	TGTGCCAGCAGCTCCAACACACGGGCAGATACGCAGTATTTT
many	TRBJ2-7	TRBV7-2	TRBD2	CASSLIASGSHEQYF	TGTGCCAGCAGCTTAATAGCTAGCGGGAGTCACGAGCAGTACTTC
many	TRBJ2-1	TRBV3-1	TRBD2	CASSQGTSGRGNEQFF	TGTGCCAGCAGCCAGGGGACTAGCGGGAGGGGCAATGAGCAGTTCTTC
few	TRBJ1-4	TRBV20-1	NA	CSAPDGMREKLFF	TGCAGTGCTCCCGACGGTATGAGGGAAAAACTGTTTTTT
many	TRBJ2-6	TRBV12-3/TRBV12-4	TRBD2	CAIRPGLAGGGGANVLTF	TGTGCCATCCGGCCCGGACTAGCGGGAGGAGGTGGGGCCAACGTCCTGACTTTC
NA	TRBJ1-5	TRBV7-2	NA	CASSPSVAEYNQPQHF	TGTGCCAGCAGCCCATCCGTGGCGGAATACAATCAGCCCCAGCATTTT
many	TRBJ2-5	TRBV6-2/TRBV6-3	NA	CAGRYGGYQETQYF	TGTGCCGGTCGGTACGGGGGATACCAAGAGACCCAGTACTTC
many	TRBJ2-3	TRBV27	TRBD1	CASSLLGQGPSTDTQYF	TGTGCCAGCAGTCTATTAGGACAGGGGCCTAGCACAGATACGCAGTATTTT
many	TRBJ1-4	TRBV19	TRBD1	CASSNGYRGSNEKLFF	TGTGCCAGTAGCAATGGGTACAGGGGTTCTAATGAAAAACTGTTTTTT
NA	TRBJ1-6	TRBV9	NA	CASSAGVSYNSPLHF	TGTGCCAGCAGCGCGGGGGTATCCTATAATTCACCCCTCCACTTT
many	TRBJ1-6	TRBV5-1	NA	CASSPYDRLNSPLHF	TGCGCCAGCAGCCCCTATGACAGGTTAAACTCACCCCTCCACTTT
NA	TRBJ1-5	TRBV28	NA	CASIKQGSSSQHF	TGTGCCAGCATCAAACAGGGCTCCAGTTCCCAGCATTTT
NA	TRBJ1-4	TRBV20-1	NA	CSADQIATNEKLFF	TGCAGTGCCGACCAGATCGCAACTAATGAAAAACTGTTTTTT
many	TRBJ1-4	TRBV7-6	NA	CASSLARKEKLFF	TGTGCCAGCAGCTTAGCGAGGAAAGAAAAACTGTTTTTT
many	TRBJ1-5	TRBV7-3	NA	CASSLNTANSNQPQHF	TGTGCCAGCAGCTTAAACACAGCAAATAGCAATCAGCCCCAGCATTTT
many	TRBJ2-5	TRBV7-2	NA	CASRQGETQYF	TGTGCCAGCAGGCAGGGTGAGACCCAGTACTTC
many	TRBJ1-2	TRBV30	NA	CAWRFQTVPYGYTF	TGTGCCTGGAGGTTCCAGACAGTCCCCTATGGCTACACCTTC
many	TRBJ1-2	TRBV18	NA	CASSPVNYGYTF	TGTGCCAGCTCACCGGTTAACTATGGCTACACCTTC
many	TRBJ1-2	TRBV13	NA	CASSRGQLGDYGYTF	TGTGCCAGCAGCCGCGGACAGCTAGGGGACTATGGCTACACCTTC
many	TRBJ2-7	TRBV11-2	TRBD2	CASRAFGSSASGRSYEQYF	TGTGCCAGCAGGGCCTTTGGGTCGAGCGCTAGCGGGCGATCCTACGAGCAGTACTTC
many	TRBJ1-4	TRBV18	NA	CASSPRGEKLFF	TGTGCCAGCTCACCTAGGGGCGAAAAACTGTTTTTT
many	TRBJ1-6	TRBV20-1	NA	CSARGMRPISPLHF	TGCAGTGCTAGAGGAATGCGACCCATCTCACCCCTCCACTTT
few	TRBJ2-7	TRBV4-2	NA	CASSQDSEKYEQYF	TGTGCCAGCAGCCAGGACTCCGAGAAATACGAGCAGTACTTC
few	TRBJ2-1	TRBV10-3	TRBD2	CAISESGGGAYNEQFF	TGTGCCATCAGTGAGTCTGGCGGGGGGGCCTACAATGAGCAGTTCTTC
many	TRBJ1-5	TRBV12-3/TRBV12-4	NA	CASSDGNQPQHF	TGTGCCAGCAGCGATGGTAATCAGCCCCAGCATTTT
NA	TRBJ2-7	TRBV6-5	NA	CASSYRRSASSSYEQYF	TGTGCCAGCAGTTACCGAAGATCGGCTTCGAGCTCCTACGAGCAGTACTTC